This TCR beta chain was sequenced in a study of T-cell reconstitution after alpha-beta-depleted transplantation in children. Findings and limits, study-wide: Certain patients had high TCRbeta diversity at day 60, and it came from recipient T cells and thymic progenitors that survived. By one year post-transplant, T-cell counts and diversity largely arose from T cells that were newly produced. In patients about two months after transplant, alpha-beta T cells reportedly arose from several hundred expanded graft clones.

This clonotype was counted a few times. The target antigen is unknown. The V gene lost 3 bases and the J gene lost 5 bases, with 11 bases spanning the gap. Germline loops: CDR1 LGHDT, CDR2 YNNKEL (reference sequence). This CDR3 spans 13 amino acids. Unique molecular identifiers were built into the TCRbeta library. TCRdb ran MiXCR on the PCR reads and lists one entry per CDR3 protein. Of some 440,000 distinct CDR3 sequences detected, under 20% appear once; the ten largest clones hold less than 30%. This TCR was sampled from a boy under three years old who had a stem cell transplant for Wiskott-Aldrich syndrome, so the T cells may come from the graft donor. This sample comprised PBMCs, mostly from graft donor cells, obtained 360 days after TCRalphabeta/CD19-depleted stem cell transplant. This sequence joins TRBV3-1 and TRBJ2-7, with D perhaps TRBD2 (5 bases). CDR3 DNA: TGTGCCAGCAGCCAGTCGCGGAGGAACGAGCAGTACTTC. This encodes CASSQSRRNEQYF.